This T cell receptor beta chain was sequenced for a study of blood T cells in healthy people across ages (dated by TCRdb to the mid-2010s). Study-wide context: In model experiments, template switching captured about one uniquely barcoded TCR beta cDNA molecule for every two T cells. To track age-related changes in TCR beta repertoire diversity, the study relied on deep sequencing normalized with unique cDNA molecular identifiers. The donors were split into four age groups: young (average around 17 years), middle-aged (roughly 42), aged (approximately 59) and long-lived (approximately 80). To avoid experimental bias, donors of different ages were spread randomly across the sequencing lanes. For two donors (one aged 18 to 29 and one aged 80 or older), the study analyzed two additional independent replicas of 1 million unique cDNA reads from the same blood draw.

On this clonotype: The antigen this receptor binds is unknown. No qualities accompany the bases; no much larger clone lies one base away.

CDR3 length: 15 amino acids, cysteine to phenylalanine. Only CDR3 DNA is held: 45 bases, read in frame from base 1. The junction carries 9 bases between V and J, which are trimmed by 1 base and 3 bases respectively. CDR1 and CDR2 are read off the germline V gene as SGHTA and FQGNSA. Overall study results and their limits: Observed TCR beta diversity per million T cells fell roughly linearly with age, and a significant reduction was already apparent by age about 43. The long-lived group showed more naive CD4+ T cells, fewer expanded clones and increased TCR diversity than the aged group, suggesting age selection. Estimates of total diversity based on one million sequenced T cells were considered lower bounds and underestimates. Since profiling was done on bulk unsorted PBMCs, naive and antigen-experienced compartments could not be conclusively compared. Because donor CMV infection status was unknown, age-related changes in expanded clonotypes were potentially confounded. The percentage of naive T cells measured by flow cytometry correlated strongly with observed TCR beta diversity.

Systemically healthy Caucasian individuals from Russia, some 36 in total and aged about 6 to 95 years, were included as donors. Ten milliliters of peripheral blood were drawn from each donor into EDTA-treated Vacutainer tubes. Ficoll-Paque density-gradient centrifugation was used to isolate PBMCs, with at least 6 million obtained per sample. Trizol reagent was used to extract total RNA from PBMCs, with at least 5.5 micrograms per sample. For every donor, flow cytometry on a PBMC aliquot measured the percentage of naive CD45RAhigh/CD27high T cells. Libraries were built with 5' RACE. Sequencing took place on an Illumina HiSeq 2500. A second PCR of about 7 to 12 cycles was run with a J-beta primer mix and a sample-barcoded 5' primer. A template-switch 5' adaptor carrying 12 random nucleotides introduced a unique molecular identifier onto each TCR beta cDNA molecule. Each sample yielded at least 2.5 million CDR3-containing paired-end reads. The Mint cDNA synthesis kit, primed by a TRBC-specific oligonucleotide, was used to synthesize first-strand cDNA from all RNA. All cDNA was treated with uracil-DNA glycosylase and then went through a first 18-cycle PCR with the universal primers M1SS and BC2_uni_R. In the paper's pipeline: Normalization of each sample was performed by random selection of 1 million high-quality reads, each carrying a distinct molecular identifier. Reads sharing molecular identifiers were discarded rather than binned into consensus sequences. MiTCR, with a Q25 quality threshold and the strictest error-elimination algorithm, was used for CDR3 identification, clonotype clustering and error correction. A nonparametric unseen species model using Euler transformation provided a lower-bound estimate of total TCR beta diversity. TCRdb reprocessed the public reads (quality trimming at Q25 with fastp, clone calling with MiXCR) and kept in-frame beta chains. Each CDR3 protein gets just one entry, which takes the most common genes and DNA from the rows behind it. These V and J calls originate from TCRdb's pipeline instead of the authors' own analysis. Within this sample are more than 700,000 distinct CDR3 sequences, with about 46% of them counted one time only. Over 15% of the sample is taken by the ten largest.

Specimen: blood. In this chain, TRBV7-2 is recombined with TRBJ2-2, with no reliable assignment of the D segment. The clonotype comes from a man older than 75 in good health. The nucleotide sequence is given as TGTGCCAGCAGCTTAGTTGTTCAGGACACCGGGGAGCTGTTTTTT. It specifies CASSLVVQDTGELFF.